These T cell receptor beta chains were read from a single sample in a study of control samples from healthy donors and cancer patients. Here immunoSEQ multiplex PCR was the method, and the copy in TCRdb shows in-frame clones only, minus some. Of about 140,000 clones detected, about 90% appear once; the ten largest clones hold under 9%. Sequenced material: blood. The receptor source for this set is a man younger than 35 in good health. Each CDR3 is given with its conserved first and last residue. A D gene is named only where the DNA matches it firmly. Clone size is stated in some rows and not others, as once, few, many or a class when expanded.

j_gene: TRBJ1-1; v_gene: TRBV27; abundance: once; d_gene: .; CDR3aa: CASSLGYSGEKNTEAFF; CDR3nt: TGTGCCAGCAGTTTGGGGTATTCGGGAGAGAAGAACACTGAAGCTTTCTTT
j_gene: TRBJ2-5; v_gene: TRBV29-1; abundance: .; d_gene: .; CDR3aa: CSVAETSGRGTQYF; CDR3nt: TGCAGCGTTGCGGAGACTAGTGGGCGGGGGACCCAGTACTTC
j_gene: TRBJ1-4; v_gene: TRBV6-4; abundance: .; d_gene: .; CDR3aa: CASSLTAGGSEKLFF; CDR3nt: TGTGCCAGCAGCCTTACAGCCGGAGGGAGTGAAAAACTGTTTTTT
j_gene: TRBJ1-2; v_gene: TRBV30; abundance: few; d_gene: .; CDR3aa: CAWSGQLNYGYTF; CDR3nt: TGTGCCTGGAGTGGGCAGCTTAACTATGGCTACACCTTC
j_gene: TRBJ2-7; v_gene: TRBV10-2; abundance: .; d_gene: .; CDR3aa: CASSDRTYEQYF; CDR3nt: TGCGCCAGCAGTGACCGTACCTACGAGCAGTACTTC
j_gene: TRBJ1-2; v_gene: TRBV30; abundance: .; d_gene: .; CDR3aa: CAWSVGGGFDGYTF; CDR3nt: TGTGCCTGGAGTGTGGGTGGAGGATTTGATGGCTACACCTTC
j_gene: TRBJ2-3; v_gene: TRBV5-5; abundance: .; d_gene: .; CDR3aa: CASSTGTDTQYF; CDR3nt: TGTGCCAGCAGCACCGGCACAGATACGCAGTATTTT
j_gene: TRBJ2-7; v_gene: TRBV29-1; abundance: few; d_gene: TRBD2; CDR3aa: CSVATSGGTHEQYF; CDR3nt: TGCAGCGTTGCTACTAGCGGGGGGACCCACGAGCAGTACTTC
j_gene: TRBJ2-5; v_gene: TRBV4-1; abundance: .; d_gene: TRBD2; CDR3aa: CASSQVVLAGGGETQYF; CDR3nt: TGCGCCAGCAGCCAAGTGGTCCTAGCGGGGGGAGGAGAGACCCAGTACTTC
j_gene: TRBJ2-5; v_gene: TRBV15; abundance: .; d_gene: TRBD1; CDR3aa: CATQHTGQGAWETQYF; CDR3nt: TGTGCCACACAGCATACTGGACAGGGGGCCTGGGAGACCCAGTACTTC
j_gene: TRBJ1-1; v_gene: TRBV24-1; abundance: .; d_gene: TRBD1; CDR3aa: CATSDLGTGGGEAFF; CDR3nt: TGTGCCACCAGTGATTTGGGGACAGGGGGAGGTGAAGCTTTCTTT
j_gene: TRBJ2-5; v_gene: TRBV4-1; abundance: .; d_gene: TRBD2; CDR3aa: CASSQLRGGETQYF; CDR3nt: TGCGCCAGCAGCCAACTTCGGGGGGGAGAGACCCAGTACTTC
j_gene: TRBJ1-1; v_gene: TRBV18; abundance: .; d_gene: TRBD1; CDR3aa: CASSRTGGNTEAFF; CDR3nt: TGTGCCAGCTCACGGACAGGGGGCAACACTGAAGCTTTCTTT